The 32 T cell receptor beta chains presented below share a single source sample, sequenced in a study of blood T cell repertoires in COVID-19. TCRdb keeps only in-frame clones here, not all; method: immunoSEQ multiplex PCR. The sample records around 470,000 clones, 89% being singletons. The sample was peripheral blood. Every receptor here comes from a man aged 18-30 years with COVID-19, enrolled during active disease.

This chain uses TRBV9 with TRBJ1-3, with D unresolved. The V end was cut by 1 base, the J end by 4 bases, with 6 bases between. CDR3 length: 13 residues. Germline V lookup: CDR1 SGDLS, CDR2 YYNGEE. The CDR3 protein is CASSVTNGNTIYF. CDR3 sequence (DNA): TGTGCCAGCAGCGTAACAAACGGAAACACCATATATTTT. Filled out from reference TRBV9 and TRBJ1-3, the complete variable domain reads DSGVTQTPKHLITATGQRVTLRCSPRSGDLSVYWYQQSLDQGLQFLIQYYNGEERAKGNILERFSAQQFPDLHSELNLSSLELGDSALYFCASSVTNGNTIYFGEGSWLTVV.

The CDR3 protein is CSVGGVFTYEQYF. The CDR3 nucleotides read TGCAGCGTGGGGGGGGTGTTCACCTACGAGCAGTACTTC. The chain links TRBV29-1 to TRBJ2-7, with TRBD2 matching 7 bases. This CDR3 is 13 amino acids long. J gave up 2 bases and V 6 bases, and 7 bases lay outside the gene matches. Germline V CDR1 and CDR2: SQVTM, ANQGSEA.

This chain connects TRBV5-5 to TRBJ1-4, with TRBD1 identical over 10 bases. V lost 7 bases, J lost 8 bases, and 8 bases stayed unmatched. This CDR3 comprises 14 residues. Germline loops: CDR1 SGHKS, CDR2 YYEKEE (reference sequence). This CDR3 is CASRPGTGEEKLFF. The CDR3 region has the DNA TGTGCCAGCCGCCCCGGGACAGGGGAGGAAAAACTGTTTTTT.

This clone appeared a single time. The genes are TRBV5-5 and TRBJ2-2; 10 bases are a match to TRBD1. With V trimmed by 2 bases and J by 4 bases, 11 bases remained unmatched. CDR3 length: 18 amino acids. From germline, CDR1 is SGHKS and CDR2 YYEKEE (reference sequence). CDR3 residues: CASSFQTGGALFTGELFF. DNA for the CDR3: TGTGCCAGCAGCTTTCAGACAGGGGGCGCGTTATTCACCGGGGAGCTGTTTTTT.

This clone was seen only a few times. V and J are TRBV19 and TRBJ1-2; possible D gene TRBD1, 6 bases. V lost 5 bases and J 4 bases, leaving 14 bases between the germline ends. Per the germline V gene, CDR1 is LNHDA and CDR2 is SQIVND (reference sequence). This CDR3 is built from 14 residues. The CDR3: CASSDDRRPYGYTF. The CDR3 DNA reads TGTGCCAGTAGTGACGACAGGAGACCCTATGGCTACACCTTC. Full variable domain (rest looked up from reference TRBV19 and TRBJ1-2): DGGITQSPKYLFRKEGQNVTLSCEQNLNHDAMYWYRQDPGQGLRLIYYSQIVNDFQKGDIAEGYSVSREKKESFPLTVTSAQKNPTAFYLCASSDDRRPYGYTFGSGTRLTVV.

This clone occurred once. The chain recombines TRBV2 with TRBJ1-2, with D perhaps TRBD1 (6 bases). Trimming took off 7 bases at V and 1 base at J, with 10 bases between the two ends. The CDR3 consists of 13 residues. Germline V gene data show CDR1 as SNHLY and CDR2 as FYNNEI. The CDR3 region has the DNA TGTGCCAGCAAAGGGGGGGGTAACTATGGCTACACCTTC. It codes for CASKGGGNYGYTF.

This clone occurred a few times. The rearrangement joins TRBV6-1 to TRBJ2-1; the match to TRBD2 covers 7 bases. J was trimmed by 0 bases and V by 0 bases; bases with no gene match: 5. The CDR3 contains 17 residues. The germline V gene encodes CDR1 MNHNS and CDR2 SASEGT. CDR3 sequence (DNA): TGTGCCAGCAGTGAAGCGTGGGGCGGGAGCTCCTACAATGAGCAGTTCTTC. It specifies CASSEAWGGSSYNEQFF.

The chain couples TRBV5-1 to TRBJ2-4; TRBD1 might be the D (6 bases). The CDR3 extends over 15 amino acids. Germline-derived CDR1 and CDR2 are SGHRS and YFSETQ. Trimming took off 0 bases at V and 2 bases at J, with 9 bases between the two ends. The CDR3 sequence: CASSLDWDTKNIQYF. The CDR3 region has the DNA TGCGCCAGCAGCTTGGATTGGGACACCAAAAACATTCAGTACTTC.

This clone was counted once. In DNA form, the CDR3 reads TGCGCCAGCAGCCCGGGCGCTAGCGGGGGAGATACGCAGTATTTT. Amino acid sequence: CASSPGASGGDTQYF. J is TRBJ2-3 and V is TRBV4-1, with TRBD2 matching 10 bases. The CDR3 is 15 residues long. The germline V gene has CDR1 MGHRA and CDR2 YSYEKL. The ends lost 4 bases at V and 5 bases at J; junction bases unmatched: 6.

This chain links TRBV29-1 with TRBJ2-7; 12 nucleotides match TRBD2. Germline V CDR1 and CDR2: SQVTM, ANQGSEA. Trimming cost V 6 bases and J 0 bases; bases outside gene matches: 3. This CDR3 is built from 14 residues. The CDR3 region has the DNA TGCAGCGTGGCGGGACTAGCGGGCTCCTACGAGCAGTACTTC. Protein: CSVAGLAGSYEQYF.

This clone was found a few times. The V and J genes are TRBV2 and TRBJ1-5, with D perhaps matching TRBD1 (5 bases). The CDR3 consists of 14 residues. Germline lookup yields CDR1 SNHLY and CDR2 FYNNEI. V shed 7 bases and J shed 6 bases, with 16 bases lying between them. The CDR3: CASIPTDGGQPQHF. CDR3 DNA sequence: TGTGCCAGCATTCCGACGGACGGGGGTCAGCCCCAGCATTTT.

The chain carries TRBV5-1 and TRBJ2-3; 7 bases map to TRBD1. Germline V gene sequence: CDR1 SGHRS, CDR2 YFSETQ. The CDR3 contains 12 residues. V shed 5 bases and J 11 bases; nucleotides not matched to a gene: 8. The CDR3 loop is CASRFDRDGQYF. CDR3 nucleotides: TGCGCCAGCAGATTCGACAGGGACGGGCAGTATTTT.

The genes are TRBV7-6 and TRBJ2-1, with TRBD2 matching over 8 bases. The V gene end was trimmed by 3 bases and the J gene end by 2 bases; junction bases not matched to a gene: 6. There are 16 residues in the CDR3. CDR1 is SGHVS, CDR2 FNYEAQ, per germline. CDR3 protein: CASSLRAGGAYNEQFF. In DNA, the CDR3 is TGTGCCAGCAGCTTGAGGGCGGGGGGCGCCTACAATGAGCAGTTCTTC.

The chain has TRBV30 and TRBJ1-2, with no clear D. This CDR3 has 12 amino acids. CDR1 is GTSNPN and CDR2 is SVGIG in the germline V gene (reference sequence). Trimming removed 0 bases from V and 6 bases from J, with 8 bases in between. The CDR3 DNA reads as TGTGCCTGGAGTGTAGAGCGGAATGGCTACACCTTC. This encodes CAWSVERNGYTF.

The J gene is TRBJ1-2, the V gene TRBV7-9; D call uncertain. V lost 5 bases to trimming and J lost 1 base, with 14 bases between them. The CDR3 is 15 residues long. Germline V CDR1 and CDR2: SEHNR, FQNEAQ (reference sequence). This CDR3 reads CASSPNLLYNYGYTF. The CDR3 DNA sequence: TGTGCCAGCAGCCCGAACCTTCTCTATAACTATGGCTACACCTTC.

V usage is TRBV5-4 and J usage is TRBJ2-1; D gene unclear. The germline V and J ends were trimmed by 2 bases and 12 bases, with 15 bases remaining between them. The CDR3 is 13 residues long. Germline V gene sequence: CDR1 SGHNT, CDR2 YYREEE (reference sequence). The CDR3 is CASSLLSNPPQFF. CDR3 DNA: TGTGCCAGCAGCTTACTCTCGAACCCACCGCAGTTCTTC. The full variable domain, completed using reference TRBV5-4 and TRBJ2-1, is ETGVTQSPTHLIKTRGQQVTLRCSSQSGHNTVSWYQQALGQGPQFIFQYYREEENGRGNFPPRFSGLQFPNYSSELNVNALELDDSALYLCASSLLSNPPQFFGPGTRLTVL.

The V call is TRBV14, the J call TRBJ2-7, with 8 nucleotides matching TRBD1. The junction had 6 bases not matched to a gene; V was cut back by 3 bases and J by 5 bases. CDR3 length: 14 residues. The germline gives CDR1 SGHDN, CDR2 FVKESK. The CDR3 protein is CASSHGQGGDEQYF. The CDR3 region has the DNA TGTGCCAGCAGCCACGGACAGGGTGGCGACGAGCAGTACTTC.

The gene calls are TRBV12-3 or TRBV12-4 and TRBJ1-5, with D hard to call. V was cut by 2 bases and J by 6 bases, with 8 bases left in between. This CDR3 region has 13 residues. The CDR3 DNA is TGTGCCAGCAGTTTAATGCTAGTTCAGCCCCAGCATTTT. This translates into CASSLMLVQPQHF.

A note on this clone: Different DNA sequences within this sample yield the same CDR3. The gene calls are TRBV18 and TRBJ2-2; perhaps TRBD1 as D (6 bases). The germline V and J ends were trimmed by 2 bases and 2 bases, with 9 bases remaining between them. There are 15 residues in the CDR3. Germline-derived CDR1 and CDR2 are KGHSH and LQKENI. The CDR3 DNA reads TGTGCCAGCTCACCAAGGACAGCCAACACCGGGGAGCTGTTTTTT. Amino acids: CASSPRTANTGELFF.

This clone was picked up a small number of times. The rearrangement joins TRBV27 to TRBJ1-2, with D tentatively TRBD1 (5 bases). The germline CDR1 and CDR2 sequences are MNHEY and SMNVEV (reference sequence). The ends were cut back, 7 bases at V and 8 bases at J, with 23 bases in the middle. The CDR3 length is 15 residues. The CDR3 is CASNPGLGPLLGYTF. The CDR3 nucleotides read TGTGCCAGCAACCCAGGGTTGGGTCCTCTATTAGGCTACACCTTC.

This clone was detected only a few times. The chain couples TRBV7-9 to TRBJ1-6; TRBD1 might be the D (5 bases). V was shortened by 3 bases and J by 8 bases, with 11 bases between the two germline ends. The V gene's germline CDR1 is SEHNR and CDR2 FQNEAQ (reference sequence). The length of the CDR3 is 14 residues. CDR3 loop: CASSLGIGDSPLHF. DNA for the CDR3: TGTGCCAGCAGCTTGGGGATAGGGGATTCACCCCTCCACTTT.

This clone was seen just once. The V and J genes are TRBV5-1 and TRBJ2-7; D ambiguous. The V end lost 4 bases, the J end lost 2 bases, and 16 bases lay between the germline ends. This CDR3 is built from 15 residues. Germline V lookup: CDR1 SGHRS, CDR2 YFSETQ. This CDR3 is CASSNVASETYEQYF. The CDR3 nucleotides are TGCGCCAGCAGCAACGTTGCTAGTGAGACCTACGAGCAGTACTTC.

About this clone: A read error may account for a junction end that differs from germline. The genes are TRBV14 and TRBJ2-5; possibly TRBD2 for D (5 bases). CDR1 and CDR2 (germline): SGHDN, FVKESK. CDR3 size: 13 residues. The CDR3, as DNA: TGTGCCAGCAGCCGCCTAAGAGCGGACCGACTCCACTTC. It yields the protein CASSRLRADRLHF.

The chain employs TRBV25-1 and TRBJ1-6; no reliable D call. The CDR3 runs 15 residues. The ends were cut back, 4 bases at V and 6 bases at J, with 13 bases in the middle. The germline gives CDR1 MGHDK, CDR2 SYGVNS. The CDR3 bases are TGTGCCAGCAGTGGCGACGGCGGAGGTAATTCACCCCTCCACTTT. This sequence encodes CASSGDGGGNSPLHF.

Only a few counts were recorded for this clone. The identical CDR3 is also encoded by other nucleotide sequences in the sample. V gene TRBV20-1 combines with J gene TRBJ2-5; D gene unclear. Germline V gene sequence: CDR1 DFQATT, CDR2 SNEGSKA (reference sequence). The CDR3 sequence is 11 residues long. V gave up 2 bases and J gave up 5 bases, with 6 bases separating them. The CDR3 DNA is TGCAGTGCTAGACTTTTGGAGACCCAGTACTTC. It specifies CSARLLETQYF.

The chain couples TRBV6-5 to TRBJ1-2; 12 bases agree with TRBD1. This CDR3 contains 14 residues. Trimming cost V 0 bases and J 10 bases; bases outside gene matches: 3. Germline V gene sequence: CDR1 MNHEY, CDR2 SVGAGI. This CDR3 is CASSYSGQGAVYTF. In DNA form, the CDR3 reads TGTGCCAGCAGTTACTCGGGACAGGGGGCTGTCTACACCTTC.

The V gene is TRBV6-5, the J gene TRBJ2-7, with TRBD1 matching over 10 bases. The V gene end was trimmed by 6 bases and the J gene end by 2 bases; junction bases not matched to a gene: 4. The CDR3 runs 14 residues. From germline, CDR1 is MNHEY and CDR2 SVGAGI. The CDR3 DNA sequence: TGTGCCAGCAGGGGACAGGGGCGAACCTACGAGCAGTACTTC. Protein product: CASRGQGRTYEQYF.

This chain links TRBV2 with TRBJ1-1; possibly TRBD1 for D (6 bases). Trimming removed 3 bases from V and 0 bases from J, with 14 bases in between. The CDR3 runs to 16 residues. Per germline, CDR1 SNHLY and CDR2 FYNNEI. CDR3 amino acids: CASSDYIGDMNTEAFF. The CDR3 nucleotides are TGTGCCAGCAGTGATTACATAGGGGACATGAACACTGAAGCTTTCTTT.

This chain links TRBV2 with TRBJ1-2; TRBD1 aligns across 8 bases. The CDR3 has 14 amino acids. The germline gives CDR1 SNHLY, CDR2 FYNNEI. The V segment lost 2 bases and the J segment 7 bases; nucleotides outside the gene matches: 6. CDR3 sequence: CASSEQGATFGYTF. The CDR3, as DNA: TGTGCCAGCAGTGAACAGGGGGCGACGTTTGGCTACACCTTC.

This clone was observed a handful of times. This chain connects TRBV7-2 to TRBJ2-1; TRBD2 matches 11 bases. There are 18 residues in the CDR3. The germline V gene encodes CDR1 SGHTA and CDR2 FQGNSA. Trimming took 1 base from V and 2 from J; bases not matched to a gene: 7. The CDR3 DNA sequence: TGTGCCAGCAGCTTAGTGGCGGGACTAGCGGTAACCTACAATGAGCAGTTCTTC. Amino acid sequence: CASSLVAGLAVTYNEQFF.

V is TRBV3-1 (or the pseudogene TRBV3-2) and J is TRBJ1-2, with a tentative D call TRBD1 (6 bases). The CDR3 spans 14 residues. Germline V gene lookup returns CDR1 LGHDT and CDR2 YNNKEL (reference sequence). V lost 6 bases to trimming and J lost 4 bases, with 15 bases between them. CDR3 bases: TGTGCCAGCAGGGGCAGGGGTGGAAGCTATGGCTACACCTTC. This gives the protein CASRGRGGSYGYTF.

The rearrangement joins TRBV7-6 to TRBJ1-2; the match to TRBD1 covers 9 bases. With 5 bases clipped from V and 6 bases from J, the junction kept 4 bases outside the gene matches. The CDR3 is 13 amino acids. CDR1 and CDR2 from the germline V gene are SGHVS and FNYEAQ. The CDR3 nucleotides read TGTGCCAGCAGCCACACAGGGGGCAATGGCTACACCTTC. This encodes CASSHTGGNGYTF. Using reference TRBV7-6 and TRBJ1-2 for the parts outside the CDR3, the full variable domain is GAGVSQSPRYKVTKRGQDVALRCDPISGHVSLYWYRQALGQGPEFLTYFNYEAQQDKSGLPNDRFSAERPEGSISTLTIQRTEQRDSAMYRCASSHTGGNGYTFGSGTRLTVV.